The 12 T cell receptor beta chains below all came from one sample that was sequenced in a study of shared clonotypes between healthy human individuals. Sequencing was performed with immunoSEQ multiplex PCR; in TCRdb, only in-frame clones are kept and a portion is missing. The sample carries some 1.5 million clones, around 97% recorded once. The sequenced sample consisted of naive CD4+ T cells sorted from blood. The sample's subset: CD45RA+ positively selected. The receptor set was obtained from a man aged 30-40 years in good health.

The chain has TRBV5-1 and TRBJ2-1, with a tentative D call TRBD1 (5 bases). There are 17 residues in the CDR3. V lost 0 bases and J 0 bases, leaving 13 bases between the germline ends. CDR1 and CDR2 (germline): SGHRS, YFSETQ. In nucleotides, the CDR3 is TGCGCCAGCAGCTTGGGTAGGGGTGGAAGCTCCTACAATGAGCAGTTCTTC. It specifies CASSLGRGGSSYNEQFF.

J is TRBJ2-3 and V is TRBV28; 11 positions match TRBD2. The CDR3 is made up of 15 amino acids. Germline V gene data show CDR1 as MDHEN and CDR2 as SYDVKM. J gave up 2 bases and V 5 bases, and 3 bases lay outside the gene matches. The CDR3: CASSQTSGNTDTQYF. In DNA, the CDR3 is TGTGCCAGCAGTCAGACTAGCGGGAACACAGATACGCAGTATTTT. Complete variable domain (other parts from reference TRBV28 and TRBJ2-3): DVKVTQSSRYLVKRTGEKVFLECVQDMDHENMFWYRQDPGLGLRLIYFSYDVKMKEKGDIPEGYSVSREKKERFSLILESASTNQTSMYLCASSQTSGNTDTQYFGPGTRLTVL.

This rearrangement joins TRBV5-4 to TRBJ1-5; perhaps TRBD1 as D (5 bases). The CDR3 is made up of 13 amino acids. Per the germline V gene, CDR1 is SGHNT and CDR2 is YYREEE (reference sequence). Trimming removed 5 bases from V and 4 bases from J, with 10 bases in between. The chain's CDR3 is CASSVQGNQPQHF. CDR3 coding DNA: TGTGCCAGCAGTGTCCAGGGAAATCAGCCCCAGCATTTT. The full variable domain, in which reference TRBV5-4 and TRBJ1-5 provide the parts outside the CDR3, is ETGVTQSPTHLIKTRGQQVTLRCSSQSGHNTVSWYQQALGQGPQFIFQYYREEENGRGNFPPRFSGLQFPNYSSELNVNALELDDSALYLCASSVQGNQPQHFGDGTRLSIL.

The genes are TRBV2 and TRBJ2-1; D is ambiguous. Germline lookup yields CDR1 SNHLY and CDR2 FYNNEI. The CDR3 totals 18 residues. V was clipped by 6 bases and J by 0 bases, with 21 bases between them. The CDR3: CASSPLLDGIRSYNEQFF. The CDR3 DNA follows: TGTGCCAGCAGCCCCCTCCTGGATGGGATTCGCTCCTACAATGAGCAGTTCTTC.

The chain links TRBV5-1 to TRBJ1-3; D gene uncertain. Trimming left V 6 bases short and J 0 bases short, with 13 bases between. The length of the CDR3 is 15 residues. Germline assignment: CDR1 SGHRS and CDR2 YFSETQ. CDR3 region: CASMLGLGSGNTIYF. CDR3 nucleotide sequence: TGCGCCAGCATGCTTGGCTTGGGCTCTGGAAACACCATATATTTT.

This clone was seen once. The rearrangement uses TRBV7-2 and TRBJ1-5; possibly TRBD1 for D (5 bases). With 1 base removed from V and 9 bases from J, the gap between germline ends came to 19 bases. The CDR3 is made up of 16 amino acids. Looked up from germline, CDR1 is SGHTA and CDR2 is FQGNSA. The DNA for the CDR3 is TGTGCCAGCAGCTTAGTGACAGTATCCGCGGGGGGGCCCCAGCATTTT. Its translation is CASSLVTVSAGGPQHF.

The CDR3 region is CASSIQGSTEAFF. The CDR3 bases are TGTGCCAGCAGCATTCAGGGGTCCACTGAAGCTTTCTTT. The chain employs TRBV7-4 and TRBJ1-1; weak D call: TRBD1 (6 bases). Trimming took off 5 bases at V and 4 bases at J, with 11 bases between the two ends. Germline V CDR1 and CDR2: SGHVT, SQSDAQ. There are 13 residues in the CDR3.

The chain joins TRBV15 to TRBJ1-4; D may be TRBD1 (5 bases). V dropped 5 bases and J dropped 7 bases, with 14 bases sitting between them. The germline gives CDR1 LNHNV, CDR2 YYDKDF (reference sequence). This CDR3 spans 14 amino acids. The CDR3 DNA reads TGTGCCACCAGCGGCGGGACGACCCCTGAAAAACTGTTTTTT. This sequence encodes CATSGGTTPEKLFF.

This clone was observed a single time. Distinct nucleotide sequences in the sample also encode this CDR3. The J gene is TRBJ1-1, the V gene TRBV6-5; 7 bases match TRBD1. This CDR3 has 14 residues. V shed 0 bases and J 5 bases; nucleotides not matched to a gene: 3. CDR1 is MNHEY, CDR2 SVGAGI, per germline. The CDR3 DNA is TGTGCCAGCAGTTACTCTGGCAGGGGGACTGAAGCTTTCTTT. Translation gives CASSYSGRGTEAFF.

The V call is TRBV6-1, the J call TRBJ2-7; possible D gene TRBD2, 6 bases. Trimming shortened V by 3 bases and J by 3 bases, and 12 bases separated the two germline ends. CDR3 size: 14 residues. Germline V CDR1 and CDR2: MNHNS, SASEGT. CDR3 sequence reads: CASSESGGFYEQYF. CDR3 coding DNA: TGTGCCAGCAGTGAGTCCGGGGGATTCTACGAGCAGTACTTC.

The rearrangement joins TRBV5-4 to TRBJ2-5; D ambiguous. CDR1 SGHNT and CDR2 YYREEE come from the germline V gene (reference sequence). The V gene lost 3 bases and the J gene lost 5 bases, with 14 bases spanning the gap. This CDR3 has 14 residues. CDR3: CASSSNLNPETQYF. As DNA, the CDR3 is TGTGCCAGCAGCTCCAACTTGAATCCGGAGACCCAGTACTTC.

The genes are TRBV29-1 and TRBJ2-7; D unclear. V was pared by 5 bases and J by 3 bases, with 8 bases between. CDR3 length equals 11 residues. The germline V gene encodes CDR1 SQVTM and CDR2 ANQGSEA. The CDR3 region has the DNA TGCAGCGTTCTTGGGGACTACGAGCAGTACTTC. It codes for CSVLGDYEQYF.